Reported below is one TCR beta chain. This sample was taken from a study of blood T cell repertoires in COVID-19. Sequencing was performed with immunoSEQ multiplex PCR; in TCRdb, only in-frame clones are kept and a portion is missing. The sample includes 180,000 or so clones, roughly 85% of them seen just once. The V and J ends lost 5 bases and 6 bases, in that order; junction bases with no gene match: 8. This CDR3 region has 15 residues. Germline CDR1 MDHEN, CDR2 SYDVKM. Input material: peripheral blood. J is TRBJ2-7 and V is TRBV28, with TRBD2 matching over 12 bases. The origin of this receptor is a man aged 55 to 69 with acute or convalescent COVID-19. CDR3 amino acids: CASSKPGLAGAEQYF. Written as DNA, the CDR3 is TGTGCCAGCAGTAAACCGGGACTAGCGGGTGCCGAGCAGTACTTC.